The sequence of this T cell receptor beta chain was determined in a study of T-cell reconstitution after alpha-beta-depleted transplantation in children. Study results and caveats: A year post-transplant, T-cell counts and diversity derived mostly from newly produced T cells. Surviving recipient T cells and thymic progenitors underlay high day-60 TCRbeta diversity in some patients. It was reported that alpha-beta T cells came from several hundred expanded graft clones (about two months after transplant).

V shed 1 base and J shed 0 bases, with 8 bases lying between them. From germline, CDR1 is SGDLS and CDR2 YYNGEE. The length of the CDR3 is 15 residues. Unique molecular identifiers featured in how the TCRbeta library was prepared. Each CDR3 protein gets one entry after TCRdb re-called the PCR reads with MiXCR. The sample shows over 45,000 distinct CDR3 sequences, around 8.8% of them seen only once. There are a few counts of this clonotype. What it binds is not known. The rearrangement joins TRBV9 to TRBJ2-1; D is ambiguous. Material: PBMCs, mostly from graft donor cells, obtained 60 days after TCRalphabeta/CD19-depleted stem cell transplant. The receptor was derived from a male patient aged 2-15 years who had a stem cell transplant for chronic granulomatous disease, so the T cells may come from the graft donor. CDR3 residues: CASSVSPNSYNEQFF. The DNA of the CDR3 is TGTGCCAGCAGCGTATCACCTAACTCCTACAATGAGCAGTTCTTC.